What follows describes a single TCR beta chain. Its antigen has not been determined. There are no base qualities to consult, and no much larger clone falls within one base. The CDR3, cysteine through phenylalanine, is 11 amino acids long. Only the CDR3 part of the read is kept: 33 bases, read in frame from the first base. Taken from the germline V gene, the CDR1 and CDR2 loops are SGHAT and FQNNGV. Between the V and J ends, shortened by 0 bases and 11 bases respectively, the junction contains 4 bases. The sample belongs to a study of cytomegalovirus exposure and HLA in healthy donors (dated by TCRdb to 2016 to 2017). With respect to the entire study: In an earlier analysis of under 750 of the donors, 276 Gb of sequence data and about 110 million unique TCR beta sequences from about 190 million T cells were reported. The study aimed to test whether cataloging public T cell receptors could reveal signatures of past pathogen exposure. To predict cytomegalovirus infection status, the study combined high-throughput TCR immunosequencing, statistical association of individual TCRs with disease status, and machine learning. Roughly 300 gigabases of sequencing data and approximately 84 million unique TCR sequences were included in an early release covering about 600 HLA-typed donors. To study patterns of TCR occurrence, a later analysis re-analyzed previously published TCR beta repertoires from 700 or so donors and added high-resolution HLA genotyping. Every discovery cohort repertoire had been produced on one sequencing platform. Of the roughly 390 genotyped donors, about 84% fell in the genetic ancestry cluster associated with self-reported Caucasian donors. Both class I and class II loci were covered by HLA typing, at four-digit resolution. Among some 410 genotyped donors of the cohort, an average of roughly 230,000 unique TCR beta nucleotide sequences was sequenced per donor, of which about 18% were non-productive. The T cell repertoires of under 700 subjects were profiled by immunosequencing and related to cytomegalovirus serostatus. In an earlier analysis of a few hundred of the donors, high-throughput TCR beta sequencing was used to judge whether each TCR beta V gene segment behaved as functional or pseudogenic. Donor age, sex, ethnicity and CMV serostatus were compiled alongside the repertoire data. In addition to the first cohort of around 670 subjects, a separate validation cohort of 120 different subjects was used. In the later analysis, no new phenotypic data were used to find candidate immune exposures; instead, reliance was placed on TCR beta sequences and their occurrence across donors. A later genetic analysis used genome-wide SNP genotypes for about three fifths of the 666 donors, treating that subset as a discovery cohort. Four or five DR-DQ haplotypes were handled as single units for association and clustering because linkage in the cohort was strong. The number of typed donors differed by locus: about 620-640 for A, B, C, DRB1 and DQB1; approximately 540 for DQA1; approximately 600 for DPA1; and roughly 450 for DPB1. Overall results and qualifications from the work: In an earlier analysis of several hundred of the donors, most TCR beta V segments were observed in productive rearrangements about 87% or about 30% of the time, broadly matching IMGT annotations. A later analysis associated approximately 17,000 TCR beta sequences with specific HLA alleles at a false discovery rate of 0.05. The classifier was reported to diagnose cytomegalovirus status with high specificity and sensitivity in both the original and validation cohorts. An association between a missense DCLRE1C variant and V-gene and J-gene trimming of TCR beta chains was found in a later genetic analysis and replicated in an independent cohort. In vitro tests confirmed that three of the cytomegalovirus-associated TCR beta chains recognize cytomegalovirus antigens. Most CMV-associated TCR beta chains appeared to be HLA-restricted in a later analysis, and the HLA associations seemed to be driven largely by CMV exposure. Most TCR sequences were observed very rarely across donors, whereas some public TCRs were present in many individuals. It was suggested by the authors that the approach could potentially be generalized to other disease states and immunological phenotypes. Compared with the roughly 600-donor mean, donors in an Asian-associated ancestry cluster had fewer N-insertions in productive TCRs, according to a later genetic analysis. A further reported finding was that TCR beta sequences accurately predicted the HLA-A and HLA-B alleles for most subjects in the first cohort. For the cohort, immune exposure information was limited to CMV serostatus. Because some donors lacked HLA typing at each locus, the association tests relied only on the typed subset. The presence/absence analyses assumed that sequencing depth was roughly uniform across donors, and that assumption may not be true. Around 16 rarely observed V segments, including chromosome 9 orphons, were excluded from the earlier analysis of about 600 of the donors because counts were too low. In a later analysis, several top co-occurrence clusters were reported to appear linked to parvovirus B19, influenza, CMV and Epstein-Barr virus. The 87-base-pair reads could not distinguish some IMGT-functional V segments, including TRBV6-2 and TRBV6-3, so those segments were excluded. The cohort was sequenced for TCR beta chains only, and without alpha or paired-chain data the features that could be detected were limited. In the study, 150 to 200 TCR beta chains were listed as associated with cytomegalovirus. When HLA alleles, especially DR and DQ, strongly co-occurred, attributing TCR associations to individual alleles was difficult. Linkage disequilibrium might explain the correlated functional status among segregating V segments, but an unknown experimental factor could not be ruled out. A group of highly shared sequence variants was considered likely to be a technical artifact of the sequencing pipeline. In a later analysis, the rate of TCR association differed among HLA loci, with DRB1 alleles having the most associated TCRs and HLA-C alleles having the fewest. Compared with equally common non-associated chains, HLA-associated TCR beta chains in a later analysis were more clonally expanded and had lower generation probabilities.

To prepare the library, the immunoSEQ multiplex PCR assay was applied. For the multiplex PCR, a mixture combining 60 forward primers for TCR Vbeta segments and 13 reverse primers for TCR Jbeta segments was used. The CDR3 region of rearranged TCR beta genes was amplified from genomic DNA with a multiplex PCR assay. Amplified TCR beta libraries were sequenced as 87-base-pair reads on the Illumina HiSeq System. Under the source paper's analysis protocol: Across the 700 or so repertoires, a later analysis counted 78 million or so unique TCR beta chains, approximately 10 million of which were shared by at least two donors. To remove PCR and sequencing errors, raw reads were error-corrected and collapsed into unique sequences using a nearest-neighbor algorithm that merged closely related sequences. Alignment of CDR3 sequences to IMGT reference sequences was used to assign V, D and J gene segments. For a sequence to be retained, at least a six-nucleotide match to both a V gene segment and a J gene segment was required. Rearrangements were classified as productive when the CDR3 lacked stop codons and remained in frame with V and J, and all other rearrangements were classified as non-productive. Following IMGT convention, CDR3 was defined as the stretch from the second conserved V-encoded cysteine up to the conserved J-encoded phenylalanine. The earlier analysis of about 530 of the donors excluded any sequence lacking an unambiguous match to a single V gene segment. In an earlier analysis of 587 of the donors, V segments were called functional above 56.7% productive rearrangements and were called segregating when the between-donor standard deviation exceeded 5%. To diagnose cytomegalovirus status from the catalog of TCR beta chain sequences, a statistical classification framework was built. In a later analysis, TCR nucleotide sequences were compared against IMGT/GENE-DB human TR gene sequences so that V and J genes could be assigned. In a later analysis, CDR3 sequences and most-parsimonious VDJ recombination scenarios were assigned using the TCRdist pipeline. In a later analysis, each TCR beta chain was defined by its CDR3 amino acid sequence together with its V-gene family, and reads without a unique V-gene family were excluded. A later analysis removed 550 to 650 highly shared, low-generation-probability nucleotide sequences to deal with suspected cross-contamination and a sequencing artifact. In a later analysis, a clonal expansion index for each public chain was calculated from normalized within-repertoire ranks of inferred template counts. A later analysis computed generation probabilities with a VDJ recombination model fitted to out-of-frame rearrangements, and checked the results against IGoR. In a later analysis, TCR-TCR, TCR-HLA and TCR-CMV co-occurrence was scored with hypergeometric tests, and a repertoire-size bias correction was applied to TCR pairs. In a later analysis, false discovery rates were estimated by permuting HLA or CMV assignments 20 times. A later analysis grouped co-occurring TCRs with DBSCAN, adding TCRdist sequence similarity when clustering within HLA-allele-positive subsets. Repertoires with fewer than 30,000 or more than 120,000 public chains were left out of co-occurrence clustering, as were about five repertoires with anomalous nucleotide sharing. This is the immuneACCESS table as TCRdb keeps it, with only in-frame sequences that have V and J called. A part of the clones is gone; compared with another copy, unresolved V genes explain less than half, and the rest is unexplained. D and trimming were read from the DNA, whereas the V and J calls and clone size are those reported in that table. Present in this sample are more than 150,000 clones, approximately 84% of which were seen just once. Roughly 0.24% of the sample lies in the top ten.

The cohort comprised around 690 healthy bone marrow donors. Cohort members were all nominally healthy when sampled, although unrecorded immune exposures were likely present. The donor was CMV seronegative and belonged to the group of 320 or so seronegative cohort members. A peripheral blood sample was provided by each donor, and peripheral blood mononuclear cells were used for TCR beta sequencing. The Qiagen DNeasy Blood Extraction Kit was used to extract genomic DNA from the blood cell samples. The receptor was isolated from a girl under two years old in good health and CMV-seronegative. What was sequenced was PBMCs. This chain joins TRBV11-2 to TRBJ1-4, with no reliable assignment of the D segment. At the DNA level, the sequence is TGTGCCAGCAGCTTAGAGGAGAAACTGTTTTTT. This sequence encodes CASSLEEKLFF.